One and the same sample provided the 27 T cell receptor beta chains below, sequenced in a study of identical twins. TCRdb re-called the 5' RACE reads with MiXCR, one entry per CDR3 protein. The sample has some 660,000 distinct CDR3 sequences; around 8.3% are singletons. These data are also associated with another study on yellow fever vaccine responses in identical twins.

The sample comprised PBMCs. The receptor source for this set is a woman aged 18-29 years in good health.

The table lists this clonotype with many counts. The V gene is TRBV11-2, the J gene TRBJ2-5; D remains unclear. Trimming pared 5 bases from V and 3 bases from J, leaving 10 bases between. Per the germline V gene, CDR1 is SGHAT and CDR2 is FQNNGV. This CDR3 spans 13 amino acids. CDR3 sequence (DNA): TGTGCCAGCAGCCCTCGGGCAGAAGAGACCCAGTACTTC. This encodes CASSPRAEETQYF.

This clonotype occurred a few times. The V and J genes are TRBV3-1 and TRBJ2-1; the match to TRBD2 covers 10 bases. Germline V gives CDR1 LGHDT, CDR2 YNNKEL (reference sequence). This CDR3 comprises 17 residues. V shed 6 bases, J shed 0 bases, and the junction held 8 bases outside the gene matches. CDR3 residues: CASSPPSGSSSYNEQFF. CDR3 nucleotide sequence: TGTGCCAGCAGTCCACCTAGCGGGAGTAGCTCCTACAATGAGCAGTTCTTC.

The table lists this clonotype with a few counts. The rearrangement joins TRBV12-3 or TRBV12-4 to TRBJ1-2; possibly TRBD1 for D (6 bases). This CDR3 has 15 residues. Trimming stripped 7 bases from V and 4 bases from J, with 19 bases between. The CDR3 region is CASTLGGGSAYGYTF. The CDR3 region has the DNA TGTGCCAGCACCCTGGGGGGGGGCTCGGCCTATGGCTACACCTTC.

The chain couples TRBV20-1 to TRBJ2-7, with 11 bases lining up with TRBD2. Trimming at V came to 1 base and at J to 3 bases, leaving 2 bases not matched to a gene. Germline CDR1 and CDR2: DFQATT and SNEGSKA (reference sequence). CDR3 length: 14 amino acids. This CDR3 is CSARAGTSGYEQYF. CDR3 sequence (DNA): TGCAGTGCTAGAGCCGGGACTAGCGGCTACGAGCAGTACTTC.

Of note for this clonotype: With a much larger clone just one base away, this may be a read error. The gene calls are TRBV29-1 and TRBJ2-5; D possibly matches TRBD1 or TRBD2 (6 bases each). The V gene lost 6 bases and the J gene lost 5 bases, with 16 bases spanning the gap. The germline gives CDR1 SQVTM, CDR2 ANQGSEA. CDR3 length: 13 residues. In DNA form, the CDR3 reads TGCAGCGTGGGGGGCAGGGATAGTGAGACCCAGTACTTC. Protein sequence: CSVGGRDSETQYF.

The table lists this clonotype with many counts. V usage is TRBV5-1 and J usage is TRBJ2-5; perhaps TRBD1 as D (6 bases). Trimming left V 1 base short and J 0 bases short, with 13 bases between. The CDR3 is 16 residues long. Per germline, CDR1 SGHRS and CDR2 YFSETQ. DNA of the CDR3: TGCGCCAGCAGCTTGAGGGGGAGACAGAACCAAGAGACCCAGTACTTC. This codes for CASSLRGRQNQETQYF.

This clonotype was seen a handful of times. The V and J genes are TRBV4-3 and TRBJ2-5; TRBD2 agrees at 13 bases. V lost 1 base and J lost 3; bases outside the gene matches: 5. CDR3 length equals 17 residues. Germline V lookup: CDR1 LGHNA, CDR2 YSLEER. The CDR3 spells CASSQGGGLAGKETQYF. CDR3 nucleotides: TGCGCCAGCAGCCAAGGAGGGGGACTAGCGGGAAAAGAGACCCAGTACTTC.

The CDR3 bases are TGCAGTGCAACACCGGGACTATTGAACACCGGGGAGCTGTTTTTT. This sequence encodes CSATPGLLNTGELFF. The rearrangement links TRBV20-1 to TRBJ2-2, with 7 bases matching TRBD2. After removal of 6 bases from V and 1 base from J, the junction contained 8 bases not matched to a gene. The CDR3 is 15 residues long. In germline, CDR1 is DFQATT, CDR2 SNEGSKA (reference sequence).

This clonotype was seen a few times. The CDR3: CASSPLGVTDTQYF. CDR3 DNA sequence: TGTGCCAGCTCACCCCTGGGCGTCACAGATACGCAGTATTTT. This chain uses TRBV18 with TRBJ2-3, with unresolved D. Germline V gene data show CDR1 as KGHSH and CDR2 as LQKENI. The CDR3 contains 14 residues. The V and J ends lost 3 bases and 2 bases respectively, with 9 bases between them.

This clonotype has at least ten counts. This sequence joins TRBV4-1 and TRBJ2-1; TRBD2 matches at 9 bases. The germline V gene has CDR1 MGHRA and CDR2 YSYEKL. V lost 0 bases, J lost 5 bases, and 5 bases stayed unmatched. This CDR3 comprises 16 residues. The CDR3 loop is CASSQERREGDNEQFF. The CDR3 bases are TGCGCCAGCAGCCAAGAGAGGCGGGAGGGCGACAATGAGCAGTTCTTC.

Only a few counts were recorded for this clonotype. This chain uses TRBV10-1 with TRBJ2-7, with 8 bases matching TRBD1. There are 16 residues in the CDR3. CDR1 is WNHNN and CDR2 is SYGVQD in the germline V gene (reference sequence). J was trimmed by 7 bases and V by 4 bases; bases with no gene match: 15. The CDR3 loop is CASSGKPGQDLVEQYF. The CDR3 DNA reads TGCGCCAGCAGTGGGAAACCGGGACAGGACCTAGTAGAGCAGTACTTC.

The chain links TRBV7-8 to TRBJ2-1; D possibly corresponds to TRBD2 (6 bases). Per the germline V gene, CDR1 is SGHVS and CDR2 is FQNEAQ. Trimming took off 5 bases at V and 6 bases at J, with 17 bases between the two ends. This CDR3 is 15 amino acids long. The DNA for the CDR3 is TGTGCCAGCAGCAGCGTCGCGGTGCGGGGCAATGAGCAGTTCTTC. Amino acid sequence: CASSSVAVRGNEQFF.

The chain has TRBV6-5 and TRBJ2-7, with 7 bases matching TRBD2. After removal of 1 base from V and 2 bases from J, the junction contained 8 bases not matched to a gene. Germline CDR1 is MNHEY and CDR2 is SVGAGI. The CDR3 consists of 16 residues. The CDR3 coding sequence is TGTGCCAGCAGTTACTACGATCTCGGGACTACCTACGAGCAGTACTTC. Protein sequence: CASSYYDLGTTYEQYF.

This clonotype has more than one count but fewer than ten. The chain couples TRBV19 to TRBJ2-5, with D perhaps matching TRBD2 (6 bases). This CDR3 contains 16 residues. CDR1 and CDR2 from the germline V gene are LNHDA and SQIVND (reference sequence). V was pared by 1 base and J by 4 bases, with 16 bases between. The CDR3 DNA reads as TGTGCCAGTAGTATAGTGGTCGGGAGTTTTAGAGAGACCCAGTACTTC. Its protein product is CASSIVVGSFRETQYF. The full variable domain, its missing parts supplied by reference TRBV19 and TRBJ2-5, is DGGITQSPKYLFRKEGQNVTLSCEQNLNHDAMYWYRQDPGQGLRLIYYSQIVNDFQKGDIAEGYSVSREKKESFPLTVTSAQKNPTAFYLCASSIVVGSFRETQYFGPGTRLLVL.

This clonotype showed up just a few times. CDR3 sequence reads: CASNEGQGASYEQYF. CDR3 DNA sequence: TGTGCCAGCAATGAGGGACAGGGGGCCTCCTACGAGCAGTACTTC. This chain uses TRBV28 with TRBJ2-7, with TRBD1 identical over 12 bases. The CDR3 contains 15 residues. The V gene's germline CDR1 is MDHEN and CDR2 SYDVKM. The junction had 4 bases not matched to a gene; V was cut back by 7 bases and J by 0 bases.

This clonotype was observed at least ten times. The V call is TRBV5-1, the J call TRBJ1-2, with TRBD1 as a possible D gene (6 bases). Trimming took off 0 bases at V and 6 bases at J, with 12 bases between the two ends. The CDR3 loop spans 14 amino acids. Germline V CDR1 and CDR2: SGHRS, YFSETQ. The CDR3 is CASSLAGQGHGYTF. In DNA, the CDR3 is TGCGCCAGCAGCTTGGCCGGGCAGGGGCATGGCTACACCTTC.

This clonotype was counted only a few times. This chain links TRBV7-2 with TRBJ2-1; D possibly corresponds to TRBD1 (6 bases). The V and J ends lost 3 bases and 6 bases respectively, with 12 bases between them. CDR3 length: 14 amino acids. Germline-derived CDR1 and CDR2 are SGHTA and FQGNSA. CDR3 in DNA: TGTGCCAGCAGCTTCGCCAGGGGTCCCAATGAGCAGTTCTTC. Protein sequence: CASSFARGPNEQFF. The variable domain in full, with the rest retrieved from reference TRBV7-2 and TRBJ2-1, is GAGVSQSPSNKVTEKGKDVELRCDPISGHTALYWYRQSLGQGLEFLIYFQGNSAPDKSGLPSDRFSAERTGGSVSTLTIQRTQQEDSAVYLCASSFARGPNEQFFGPGTRLTVL.

This clonotype has ten or more counts. The CDR3 coding sequence is TGTGCCAGCAGCTCCGAAACCGGGACAGGGGGCGGGCAGTATTTT. Its translation is CASSSETGTGGGQYF. V gene TRBV7-2 combines with J gene TRBJ2-3, with 12 bases fitting TRBD1. The CDR3 is 15 amino acids. Per the germline V gene, CDR1 is SGHTA and CDR2 is FQGNSA. V dropped 4 bases and J dropped 11; count of bases not matched to a gene: 10.

The count of this clonotype is one. This may stem from a read error, because a much larger clone lies one nucleotide away. The chain links TRBV10-3 to TRBJ2-1; D unclear. Germline CDR1 and CDR2: ENHRY and SYGVKD. This CDR3 contains 14 residues. The CDR3 is CTIRFDGSYNEQFF. Written as DNA, the CDR3 is TGTACCATCAGGTTTGACGGATCATACAATGAGCAGTTCTTC.

This clonotype was seen only a few times. J is TRBJ1-5 and V is TRBV6-2 or TRBV6-3; 11 bases align to TRBD1. From germline, CDR1 is MNHEY and CDR2 SVGEGT. The CDR3 is 17 amino acids. V gave up 4 bases and J gave up 4 bases; unmatched junction bases: 9. CDR3 loop: CASSSPPGTGGNQPQHF. The CDR3 DNA is TGTGCCAGCAGTTCACCCCCCGGGACAGGGGGGAATCAGCCCCAGCATTTT.

The V and J genes are TRBV7-3 and TRBJ2-3, with 8 positions matching TRBD1. This CDR3 contains 15 residues. Germline V gene lookup returns CDR1 SGHTA and CDR2 FQGTGA. V lost 4 bases to trimming and J lost 4 bases; unmatched junction nucleotides: 7. CDR3: CASSSWQGAADTQYF. CDR3 nucleotide sequence: TGTGCCAGCAGCTCTTGGCAGGGGGCCGCAGATACGCAGTATTTT.

In this sample, this clonotype turned up a few times. This chain connects TRBV4-3 to TRBJ2-7; 12 bases agree with TRBD2. This CDR3 has 16 residues. The V gene end was trimmed by 1 base and the J gene end by 2 bases; junction bases not matched to a gene: 3. CDR1 LGHNA and CDR2 YSLEER come from the germline V gene. CDR3 bases: TGCGCCAGCAGCCAAGGACTAGCGGGAGAGCCCTACGAGCAGTACTTC. It is translated as CASSQGLAGEPYEQYF.

This chain connects TRBV24-1 to TRBJ2-1, with D unresolved. The ends were cut back, 4 bases at V and 4 bases at J, with 10 bases in the middle. The CDR3 has 14 residues. The germline gives CDR1 KGHDR, CDR2 SFDVKD. The chain's CDR3 is CATSESADYNEQFF. Here the CDR3 DNA reads TGTGCCACCAGTGAATCTGCGGATTACAATGAGCAGTTCTTC.

This clonotype was detected only a few times. The chain couples TRBV2 to TRBJ2-1, with TRBD1 matching 12 bases. The J segment lost 8 bases and the V segment lost 4 bases, leaving 6 bases of the junction unmatched. CDR3 length: 15 residues. Germline V CDR1 and CDR2: SNHLY, FYNNEI. CDR3 region: CASSGGGQGAHEQFF. DNA of the CDR3: TGTGCCAGCAGTGGGGGGGGACAGGGGGCACATGAGCAGTTCTTC. Full variable domain (missing parts from reference TRBV2 and TRBJ2-1): EPEVTQTPSHQVTQMGQEVILRCVPISNHLYFYWYRQILGQKVEFLVSFYNNEISEKSEIFDDQFSVERPDGSNFTLKIRSTKLEDSAMYFCASSGGGQGAHEQFFGPGTRLTVL.

This clonotype has just a few counts. V usage is TRBV7-9 and J usage is TRBJ2-1; no clear D gene. CDR3 size: 14 residues. V was trimmed by 5 bases and J by 4 bases, leaving 12 bases between them. Germline V gene data show CDR1 as SEHNR and CDR2 as FQNEAQ (reference sequence). The CDR3 DNA is TGTGCCAGCAGCGCCCAATCACTATACAATGAGCAGTTCTTC. Translated: CASSAQSLYNEQFF.

A few counts support this clonotype. As DNA, the CDR3 is TGTGCCAGCAGCGCGCGGGACAGGTCCCACTACGAGCAGTACTTC. Its protein is CASSARDRSHYEQYF. The chain has TRBV7-9 and TRBJ2-7; 8 bases match TRBD1. The CDR3 consists of 15 residues. CDR1 is SEHNR and CDR2 is FQNEAQ in the germline V gene (reference sequence). J lost 3 bases, V lost 5 bases, and 9 bases had no gene match.

The table lists this clonotype with a few counts. The chain links TRBV7-8 to TRBJ2-1; D gene uncertain. This CDR3 region has 13 residues. Germline V gives CDR1 SGHVS, CDR2 FQNEAQ. V was shortened by 6 bases and J by 6 bases, with 12 bases between the two germline ends. CDR3 coding DNA: TGTGCCAGCAGGGGGTCCGCGATCAATGAGCAGTTCTTC. Its translation: CASRGSAINEQFF.